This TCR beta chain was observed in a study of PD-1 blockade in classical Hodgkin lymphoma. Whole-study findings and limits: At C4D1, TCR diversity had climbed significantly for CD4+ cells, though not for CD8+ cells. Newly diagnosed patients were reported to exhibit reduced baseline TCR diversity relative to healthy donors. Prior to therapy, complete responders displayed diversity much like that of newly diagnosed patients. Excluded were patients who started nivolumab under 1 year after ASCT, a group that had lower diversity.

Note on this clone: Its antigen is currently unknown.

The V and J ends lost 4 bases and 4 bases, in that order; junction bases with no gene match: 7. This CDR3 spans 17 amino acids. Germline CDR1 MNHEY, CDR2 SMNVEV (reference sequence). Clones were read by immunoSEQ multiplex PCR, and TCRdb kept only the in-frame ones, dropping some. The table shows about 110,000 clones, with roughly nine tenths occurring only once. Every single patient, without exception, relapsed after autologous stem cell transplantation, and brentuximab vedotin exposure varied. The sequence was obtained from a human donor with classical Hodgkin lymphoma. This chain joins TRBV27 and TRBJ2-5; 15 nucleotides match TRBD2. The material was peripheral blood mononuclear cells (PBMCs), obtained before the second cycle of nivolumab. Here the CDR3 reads CASSSGGGLAGGETQYF. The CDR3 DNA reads TGTGCCAGCAGTTCGGGGGGGGGACTAGCGGGAGGAGAGACCCAGTACTTC.